The T cell receptor (beta chain) under discussion was sequenced for a study of vaccination and CD4 T cells after COVID-19. Study-wide results and limits: Among convalescent patients, a median roughly 88% of reactive clones emerged only after vaccination. There was no significant change from approximately 21 to 38 median reactive clonotypes.

The Oncomine TCR Beta short-read assay sequenced DNA from cultured CD4+ T cells. TCRdb re-analysed the PCR reads in MiXCR, keeping a single row per CDR3 protein. The sample has roughly 13,000 distinct CDR3 sequences, under 60% seen once. The treatment denotes: roughly 11-day PBMC culture with coronavirus spike peptide pools or control peptides (ViraFEST assay). Note on this clonotype: What it binds is not known.

Trimming cost V 5 bases and J 0 bases, with 11 bases left between them. The CDR3 is made up of 15 amino acids. Per the germline V gene, CDR1 is SGHAT and CDR2 is FQDESV (reference sequence). This clonotype was obtained from a human donor who had recovered from COVID-19. The chain combines TRBV11-1 with TRBJ2-1; D is uncertain. Sequencing was carried out using CD4+ T cells from blood, cultured in vitro. The CDR3 DNA reads as TGTGCCAGCAGCCTAGGACGGAGCTCCTACAATGAGCAGTTCTTC. Amino acid sequence: CASSLGRSSYNEQFF.